This T cell receptor (beta chain) was observed in a study of OX40 agonist ivuxolimab in advanced cancers. The study in broad terms: Ivuxolimab was a fully human IgG2 agonistic monoclonal antibody targeting the costimulatory receptor OX40 (CD134). Intravenous ivuxolimab was administered to patients every 2 weeks at six dose levels: 0.01, 0.1, 0.3, 1.5, 3 and 10 mg/kg. Of the roughly 51 patients in dose escalation, 19 had hepatocellular carcinoma, some 15 had melanoma, 9 had renal cell carcinoma and 9 had head and neck cancer. In the dose-escalation cohort, 82.7% of patients were male, and the mean age was roughly 56 years with a range of roughly 20 to 85. Prior anti-PD-1, anti-PD-L1 or anti-CTLA-4 therapy was permitted, and approximately 40% of dose-escalation patients had received checkpoint inhibitors. Three dose-escalation patients achieved partial responses, one with hepatocellular carcinoma and two with cutaneous melanoma. Peripheral TCRbeta sequencing was intended to test whether TCR sequence diversity was altered and clonal T-cell expansion was caused by ivuxolimab. The paper reports the monotherapy dose-escalation portion (N of about 54 patients) of the phase I ivuxolimab trial.

Reading the germline V gene gives CDR1 MNHEY and CDR2 SVGAGI. Cut back by 2 bases and 1 base, the V and J ends lie 12 bases apart. From its cysteine to its phenylalanine, the CDR3 spans 16 amino acids. Only the CDR3 portion is preserved as DNA: 48 bases, with reading frame beginning at the first base. General findings and caveats noted by the study authors: At doses of 0.1 to 3.0 mg/kg, clonal expansion of both CD4+ and CD8+ blood T cells was observed from baseline to week 6. In the 0.1-3.0 mg/kg groups, partial responders had among the lowest normalized peripheral clonal expansion, particularly in CD8+ T cells. After ivuxolimab, expanded clones were on average more numerous among CD8+ T cells than among CD4+ T cells. The antigen specificity of the clonally expanded peripheral T cells was not determined. Low levels of normalized T-cell clonal expansion were also seen in some nonresponding patients.

As for this clone: Its binding antigen is unknown. The sample holds no much larger clone one base away, and base qualities are not on file.

Patients with autoimmune disease history or receiving systemic immunosuppression were excluded from the trial. Peripheral blood for TCR sequencing was collected from all dose cohorts at baseline, on cycle 4 day 1, and on cycle 7 day 1. The samples were drawn from a first-in-human, open-label, multicenter phase I dose-escalation trial of ivuxolimab. Adults with locally advanced or metastatic head and neck squamous cell, hepatocellular, melanoma or renal cell carcinoma were enrolled in the trial. Before TCR sequencing, CD4+ T cells and CD8+ T cells from peripheral blood were sorted into separate populations. Genomic DNA was extracted from sorted cells for sequencing of the TCRbeta CDR3 region. The immunoSEQ Assay was used for sequencing of TCRbeta CDR3 regions. As stored in TCRdb, this immuneACCESS dataset retains in-frame rearrangements with V and J assigned. A fraction of the clones does not appear; measured against another copy, unresolved V genes explain less than half of the discrepancy, and the remainder lacks a known reason. This sample is represented by under 45,000 clones; around three quarters of them were singletons. The top ten constitute around 4% of the sample.

Specimen: CD4+ or CD8+ T cells sorted from blood, collected in a trial of the OX40 agonist ivuxolimab. This TCR was sampled from an adult with an advanced solid tumor such as melanoma, head and neck, liver or kidney cancer. The rearranged segments are TRBV6-5 and TRBJ1-3, with the identity of the D gene unclear. The CDR3 here reads CASSYDKGTSGNTIYF. In nucleotide form, the sequence is TGTGCCAGCAGTTACGATAAGGGAACTTCTGGAAACACCATATATTTT.